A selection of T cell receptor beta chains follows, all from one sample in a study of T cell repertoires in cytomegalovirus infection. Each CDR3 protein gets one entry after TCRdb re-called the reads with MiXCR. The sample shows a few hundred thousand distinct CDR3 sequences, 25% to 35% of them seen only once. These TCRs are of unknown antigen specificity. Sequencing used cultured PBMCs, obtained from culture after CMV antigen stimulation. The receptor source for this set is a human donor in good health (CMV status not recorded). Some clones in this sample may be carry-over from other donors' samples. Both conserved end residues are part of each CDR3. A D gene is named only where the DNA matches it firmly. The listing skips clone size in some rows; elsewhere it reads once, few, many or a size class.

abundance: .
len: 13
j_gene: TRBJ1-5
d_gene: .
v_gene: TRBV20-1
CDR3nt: TGCAGTGCTAGAAGTCATAGCAATCAGCCCCAGCATTTT
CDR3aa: CSARSHSNQPQHF

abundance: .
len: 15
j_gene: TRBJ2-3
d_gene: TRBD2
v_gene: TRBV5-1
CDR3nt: TGCGCCAGCAGACCCAGCGGGGATAGCACAGATACGCAGTATTTT
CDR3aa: CASRPSGDSTDTQYF

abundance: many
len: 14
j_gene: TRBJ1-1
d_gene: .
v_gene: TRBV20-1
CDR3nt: TGCAGTGCTAGTTCGGGGCGGGTGAACACTGAAGCTTTCTTT
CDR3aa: CSASSGRVNTEAFF

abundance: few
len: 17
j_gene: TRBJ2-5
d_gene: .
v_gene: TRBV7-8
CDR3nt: TGTGCCAGCAGCCTTGAACCAGCGTGGGCTAGTGTCGAGACCCAGTACTTC
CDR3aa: CASSLEPAWASVETQYF

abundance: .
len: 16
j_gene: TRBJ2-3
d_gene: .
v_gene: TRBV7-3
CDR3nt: TGTGCCAGCAGTAAGGGGCTTGGGGCCAACACAGATACGCAGTATTTT
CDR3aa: CASSKGLGANTDTQYF

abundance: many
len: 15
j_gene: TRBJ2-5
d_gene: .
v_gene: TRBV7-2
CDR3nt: TGTGCCAGCAGCTTAGCGGGGCGGGCCTCGGAGACCCAGTACTTC
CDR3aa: CASSLAGRASETQYF

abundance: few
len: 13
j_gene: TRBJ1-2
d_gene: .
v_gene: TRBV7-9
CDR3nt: TGTGCCAGCAGCTCCGCAGGGGCGGGTGGCTACACCTTC
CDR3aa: CASSSAGAGGYTF

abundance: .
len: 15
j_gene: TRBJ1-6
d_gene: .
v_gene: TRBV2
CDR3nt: TGTGCCAGCAGTGAGGATAACGTGGCCGATTCACCCCTCCACTTT
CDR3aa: CASSEDNVADSPLHF

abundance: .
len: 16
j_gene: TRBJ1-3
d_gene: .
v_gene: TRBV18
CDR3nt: TGTGCCAGCTCACCTGGGATCCCCTCCAATGGAAACACCATATATTTT
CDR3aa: CASSPGIPSNGNTIYF

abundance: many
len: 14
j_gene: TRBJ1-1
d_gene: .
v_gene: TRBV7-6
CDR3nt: TGTGCCAGCAGCGCTCAGACAGCGAACACTGAAGCTTTCTTT
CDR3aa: CASSAQTANTEAFF

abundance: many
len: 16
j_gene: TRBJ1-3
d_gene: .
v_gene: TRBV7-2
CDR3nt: TGTGCCAGCAGCTTAGTATCCGCAGGCGCAGGAAACACCATATATTTT
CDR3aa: CASSLVSAGAGNTIYF

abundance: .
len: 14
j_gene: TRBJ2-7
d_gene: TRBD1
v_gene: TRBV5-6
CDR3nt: TGTGCCAGCAGCCGGGACAGGGGATTCAACGAGCAGTACTTC
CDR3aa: CASSRDRGFNEQYF

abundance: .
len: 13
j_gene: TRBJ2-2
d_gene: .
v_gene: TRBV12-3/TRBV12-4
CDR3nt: TGTGCCAGCAGCACAGGGATAACCGGGGAGCTGTTTTTT
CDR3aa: CASSTGITGELFF

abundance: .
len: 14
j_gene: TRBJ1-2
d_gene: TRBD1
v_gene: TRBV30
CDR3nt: TGTGCCTGGAGTGGGACAGGGTTCACCAGTGGCTACACCTTC
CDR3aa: CAWSGTGFTSGYTF

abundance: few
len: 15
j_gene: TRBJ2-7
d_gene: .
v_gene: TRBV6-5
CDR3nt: TGTGCCAGCAGTTACATCGGGACAAGACCCAACGAGCAGTACTTC
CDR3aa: CASSYIGTRPNEQYF

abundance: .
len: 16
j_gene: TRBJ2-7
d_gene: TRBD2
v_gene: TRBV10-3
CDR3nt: TGTGCCATCATGGCAGCCGGAGCGGGAGGTGTCTACGAGCAGTACTTC
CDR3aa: CAIMAAGAGGVYEQYF

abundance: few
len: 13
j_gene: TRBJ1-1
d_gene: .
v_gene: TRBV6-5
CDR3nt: TGTGCCAGCAGTCCCCGGCCGAGGAACCAAGCTTTCTTT
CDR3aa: CASSPRPRNQAFF

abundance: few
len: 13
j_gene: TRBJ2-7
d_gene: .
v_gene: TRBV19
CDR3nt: TGTGCCAGTAGTTCGCGGACACTCTACGAGCAGTACTTC
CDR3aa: CASSSRTLYEQYF

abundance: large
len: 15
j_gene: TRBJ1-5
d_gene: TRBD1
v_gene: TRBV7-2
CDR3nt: TGTGCCAGCAGCAAGGGACAGGGGGCCAATCAGCCCCAGCATTTT
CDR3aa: CASSKGQGANQPQHF

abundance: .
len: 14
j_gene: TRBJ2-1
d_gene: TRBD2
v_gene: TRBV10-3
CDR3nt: TGTGCCATCAGACGACTAGCGGAGGACAATGAGCAGTTCTTC
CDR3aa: CAIRRLAEDNEQFF

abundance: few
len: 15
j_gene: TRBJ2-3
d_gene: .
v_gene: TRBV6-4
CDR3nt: TGTGCCAGCAGACAGGGCGGGATCGGCACAGATACGCAGTATTTT
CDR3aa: CASRQGGIGTDTQYF

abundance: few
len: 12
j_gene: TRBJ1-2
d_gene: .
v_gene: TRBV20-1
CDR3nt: TGCAGTGCGTCCCCCTCAGGCCCGAGCTACACCTTC
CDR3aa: CSASPSGPSYTF

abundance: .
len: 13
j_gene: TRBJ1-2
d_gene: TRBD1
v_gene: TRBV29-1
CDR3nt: TGCAGCGTTGAGTCAGACAGGGTGGATGGCTACACCTTC
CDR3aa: CSVESDRVDGYTF

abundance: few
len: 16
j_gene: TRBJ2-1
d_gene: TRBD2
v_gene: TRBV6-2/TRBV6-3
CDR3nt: TGTGCCAGCAGTTACAGGTCGGCTAGCGGGAACAATGAGCAGTTCTTC
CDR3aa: CASSYRSASGNNEQFF

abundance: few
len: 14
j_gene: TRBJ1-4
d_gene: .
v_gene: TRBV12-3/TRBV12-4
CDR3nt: TGTGCCAGCAGCCCGCCCGACAGCACGGAAAAACTGTTTTTT
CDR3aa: CASSPPDSTEKLFF

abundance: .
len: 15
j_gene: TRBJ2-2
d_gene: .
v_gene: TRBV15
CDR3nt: TGTGCCACCAGCAGAGACAGACTGAGCACCGGGGAGCTGTTTTTT
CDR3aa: CATSRDRLSTGELFF

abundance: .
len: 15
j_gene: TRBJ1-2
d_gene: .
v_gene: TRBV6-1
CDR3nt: TGTGCCAGCAGTGAAGCTGATCAGACCCTCTATGGCTACACCTTC
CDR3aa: CASSEADQTLYGYTF

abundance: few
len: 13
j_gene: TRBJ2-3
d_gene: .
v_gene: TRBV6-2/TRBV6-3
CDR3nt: TGTGCCAGCAGGAGAGCTAGCACAGATACGCAGTATTTT
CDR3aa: CASRRASTDTQYF

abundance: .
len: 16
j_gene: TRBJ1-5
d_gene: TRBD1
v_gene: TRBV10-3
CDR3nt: TGTGCCATCAGTGCCCGGGACAGGGGAAGCGGTCAGCCCCAGCATTTT
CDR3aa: CAISARDRGSGQPQHF

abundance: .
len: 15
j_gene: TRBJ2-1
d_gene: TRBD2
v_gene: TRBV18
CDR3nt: TGTGCCAGCTCACCATTTAGCCGGGGGGTAGATGAGCAGTTCTTC
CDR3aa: CASSPFSRGVDEQFF

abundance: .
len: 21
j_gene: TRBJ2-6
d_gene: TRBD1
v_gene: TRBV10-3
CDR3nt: TGTGCCATCAGACCGGGACAGGGGGCCCACCCTAGTGACTCTGGGGCCAACGTCCTGACTTTC
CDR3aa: CAIRPGQGAHPSDSGANVLTF

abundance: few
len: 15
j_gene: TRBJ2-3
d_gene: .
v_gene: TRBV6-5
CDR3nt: TGTGCCAGCAGGCATCAGGGGGGAAGCACAGATACGCAGTATTTT
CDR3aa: CASRHQGGSTDTQYF

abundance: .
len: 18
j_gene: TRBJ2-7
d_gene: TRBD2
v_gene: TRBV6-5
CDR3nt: TGTGCCAGCAGTTACCACCCAGGATCTAGCGGGAAACTTAACGAGCAGTACTTC
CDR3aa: CASSYHPGSSGKLNEQYF

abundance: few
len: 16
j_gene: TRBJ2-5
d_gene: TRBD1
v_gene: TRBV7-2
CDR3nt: TGTGCCAGCAGCTTAAGGATGGACAGGGGTCAAGAGACCCAGTACTTC
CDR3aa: CASSLRMDRGQETQYF

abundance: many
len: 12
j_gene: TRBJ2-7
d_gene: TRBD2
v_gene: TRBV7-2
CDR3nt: TGTGCCAGCAGCCCCCCAGCGGGAGGGGCGGACTTC
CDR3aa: CASSPPAGGADF

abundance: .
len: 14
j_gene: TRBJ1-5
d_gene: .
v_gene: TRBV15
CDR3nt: TGTGCCACCAGCAGAGGGGGAGACACGGGGCCCCAGCATTTT
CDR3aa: CATSRGGDTGPQHF

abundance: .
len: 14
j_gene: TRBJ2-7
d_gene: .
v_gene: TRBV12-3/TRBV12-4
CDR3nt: TGTGCCAGCAGTCCCTTGGGGCTCTCCTACGAGCAGTACTTC
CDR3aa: CASSPLGLSYEQYF

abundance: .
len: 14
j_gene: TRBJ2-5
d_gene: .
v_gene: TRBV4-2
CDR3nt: TGTGCCAGCAGCCAAGGGACGGCACAAGAGACCCAGTACTTC
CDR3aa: CASSQGTAQETQYF

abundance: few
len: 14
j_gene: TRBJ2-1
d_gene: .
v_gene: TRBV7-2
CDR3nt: TGTGCCAGCAGCTTATCAGGGGGGCCGCATGAGCAGTTCTTC
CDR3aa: CASSLSGGPHEQFF

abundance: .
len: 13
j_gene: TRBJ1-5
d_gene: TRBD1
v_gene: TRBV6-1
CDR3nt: TGTGCCAGCAGCGACAGGGGTCTGCAGCCCCAGCATTTT
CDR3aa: CASSDRGLQPQHF

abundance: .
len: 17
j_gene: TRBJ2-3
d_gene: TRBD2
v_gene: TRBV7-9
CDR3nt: TGTGCCAGCAGCTTCTTCGGACTAGCGGAGCTCACAGATACGCAGTATTTT
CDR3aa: CASSFFGLAELTDTQYF

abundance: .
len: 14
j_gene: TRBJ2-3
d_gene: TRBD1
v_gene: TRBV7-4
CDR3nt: TGTGCCAGCAGCGCGGACAGGGCAACAGATACGCAGTATTTT
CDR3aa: CASSADRATDTQYF

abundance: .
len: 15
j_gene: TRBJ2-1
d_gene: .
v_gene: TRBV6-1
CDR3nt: TGTGCCAGCAGTGAATTGAAGGTGCGCTACAATGAGCAGTTCTTC
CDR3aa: CASSELKVRYNEQFF

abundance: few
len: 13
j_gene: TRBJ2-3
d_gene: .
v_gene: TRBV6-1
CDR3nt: TGTGCCAGCAGTGAACGACTAGATTTGGATCAGTATTTT
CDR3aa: CASSERLDLDQYF

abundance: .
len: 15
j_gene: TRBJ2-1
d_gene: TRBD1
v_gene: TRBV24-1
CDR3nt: TGTGCCACCAGTGATAACAGGGGTTTGGGATATGAGCAGTTCTTC
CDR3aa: CATSDNRGLGYEQFF

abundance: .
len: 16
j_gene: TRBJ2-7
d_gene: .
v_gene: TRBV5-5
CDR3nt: TGTGCCAGCACCCCTCGGTTGCTGGGGGAAACCTACGAGCAGTACTTC
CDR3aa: CASTPRLLGETYEQYF

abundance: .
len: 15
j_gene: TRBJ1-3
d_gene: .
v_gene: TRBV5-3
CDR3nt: TGTGCCAGCAGGGAGAGCGGGATGTCAGGAAACACCATATATTTT
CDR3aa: CASRESGMSGNTIYF

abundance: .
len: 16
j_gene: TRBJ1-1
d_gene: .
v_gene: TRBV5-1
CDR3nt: TGCGCCAGCAGCGACAAATCCAGGGGCGCGAACACTGAAGCTTTCTTT
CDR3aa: CASSDKSRGANTEAFF

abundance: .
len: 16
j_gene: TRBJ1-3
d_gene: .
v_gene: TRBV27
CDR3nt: TGTGCCAGCTGGGGGGGCGCTGGCAGAGCTGGAAACACCATATATTTT
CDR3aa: CASWGGAGRAGNTIYF

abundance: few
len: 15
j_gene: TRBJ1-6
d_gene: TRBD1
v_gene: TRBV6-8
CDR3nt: TGTGCCAGCAGTTACGGGACAGGGAGGAATTCACCCCTCCACTTT
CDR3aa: CASSYGTGRNSPLHF

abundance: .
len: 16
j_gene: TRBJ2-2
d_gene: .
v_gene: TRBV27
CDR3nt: TGTGCCAGCAGTTTACGGCGGCAGATGAACACCGGGGAGCTGTTTTTT
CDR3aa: CASSLRRQMNTGELFF

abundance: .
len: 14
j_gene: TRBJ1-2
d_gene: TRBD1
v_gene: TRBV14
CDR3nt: TGTGCCAGCAGCACGTTCACAGGGGGGGACGGCTACACCTTC
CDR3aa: CASSTFTGGDGYTF

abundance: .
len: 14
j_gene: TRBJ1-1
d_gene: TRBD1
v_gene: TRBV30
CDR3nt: TGTGCCTTACACAGGGGGCAAGGGGGCACTGAAGCTTTCTTT
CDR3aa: CALHRGQGGTEAFF

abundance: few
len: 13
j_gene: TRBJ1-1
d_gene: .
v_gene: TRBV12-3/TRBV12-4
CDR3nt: TGTGCCAGCAGTTTAGTCCGGCAGCCTGAAGCTTTCTTT
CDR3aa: CASSLVRQPEAFF

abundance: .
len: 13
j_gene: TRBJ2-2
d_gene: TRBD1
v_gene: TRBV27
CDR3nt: TGTGCCAGCAGGACAGGGGTTGCCGGGGAGCTGTTTTTT
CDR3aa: CASRTGVAGELFF

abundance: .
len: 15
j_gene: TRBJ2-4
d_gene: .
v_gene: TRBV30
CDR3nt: TGTGCCTGGAGTGTACGGCAGTTAGCCAAAAACATTCAGTACTTC
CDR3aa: CAWSVRQLAKNIQYF

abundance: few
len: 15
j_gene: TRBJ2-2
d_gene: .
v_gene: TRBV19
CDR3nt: TGTGCCAGTAGTCCCCAGACAGGTCGGGGCGGGGAGCTGTTTTTT
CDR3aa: CASSPQTGRGGELFF

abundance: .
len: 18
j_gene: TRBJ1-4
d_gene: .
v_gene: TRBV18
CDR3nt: TGTGCCAGCTCACCGGGGCAGCTCCGACTAGCAACTAATGAAAAACTGTTTTTT
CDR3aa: CASSPGQLRLATNEKLFF

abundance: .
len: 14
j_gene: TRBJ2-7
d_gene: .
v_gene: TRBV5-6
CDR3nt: TGTGCCAGCAGCAGACGTGGCAGTCCCTACGAGCAGTACTTC
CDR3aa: CASSRRGSPYEQYF